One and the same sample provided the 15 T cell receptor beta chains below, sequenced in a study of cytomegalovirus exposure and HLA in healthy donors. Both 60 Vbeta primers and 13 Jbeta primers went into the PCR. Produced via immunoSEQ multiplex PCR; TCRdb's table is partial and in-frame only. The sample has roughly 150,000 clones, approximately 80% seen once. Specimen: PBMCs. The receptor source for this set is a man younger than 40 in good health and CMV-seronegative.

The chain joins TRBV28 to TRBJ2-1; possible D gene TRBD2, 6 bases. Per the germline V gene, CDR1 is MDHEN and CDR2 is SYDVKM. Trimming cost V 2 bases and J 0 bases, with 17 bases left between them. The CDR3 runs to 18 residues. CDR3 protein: CASSLVLAGGSSYNEQFF. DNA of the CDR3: TGTGCCAGCAGTTTAGTACTAGCTGGGGGTAGCTCCTACAATGAGCAGTTCTTC.

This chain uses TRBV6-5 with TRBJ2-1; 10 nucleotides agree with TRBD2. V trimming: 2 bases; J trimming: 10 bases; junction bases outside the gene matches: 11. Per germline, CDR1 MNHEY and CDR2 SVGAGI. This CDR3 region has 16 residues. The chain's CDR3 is CASSYGSSSGGVEQFF. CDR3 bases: TGTGCCAGCAGTTACGGGTCGTCTAGCGGGGGTGTGGAGCAGTTCTTC.

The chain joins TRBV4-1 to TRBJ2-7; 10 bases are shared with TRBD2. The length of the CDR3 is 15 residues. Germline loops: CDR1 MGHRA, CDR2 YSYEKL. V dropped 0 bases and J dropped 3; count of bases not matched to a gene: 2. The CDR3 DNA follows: TGCGCCAGCAGCCAAGAATCTAGCGGGGGCTACGAGCAGTACTTC. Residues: CASSQESSGGYEQYF.

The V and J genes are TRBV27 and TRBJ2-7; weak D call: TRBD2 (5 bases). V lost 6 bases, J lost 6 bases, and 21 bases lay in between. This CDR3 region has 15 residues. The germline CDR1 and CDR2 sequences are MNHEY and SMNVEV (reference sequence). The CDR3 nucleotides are TGTGCCAGCAGGACACGTGGGAGCGCCTCCCTCGAGCAGTACTTC. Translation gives CASRTRGSASLEQYF.

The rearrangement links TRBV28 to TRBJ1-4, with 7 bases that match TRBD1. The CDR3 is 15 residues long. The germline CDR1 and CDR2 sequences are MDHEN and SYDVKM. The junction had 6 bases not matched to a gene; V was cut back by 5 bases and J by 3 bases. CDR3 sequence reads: CASSSPGTANEKLFF. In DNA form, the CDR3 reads TGTGCCAGCAGTAGCCCCGGGACAGCTAATGAAAAACTGTTTTTT.

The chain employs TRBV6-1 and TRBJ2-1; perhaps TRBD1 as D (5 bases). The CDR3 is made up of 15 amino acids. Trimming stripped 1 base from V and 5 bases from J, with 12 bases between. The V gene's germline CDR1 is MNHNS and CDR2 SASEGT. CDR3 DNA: TGTGCCAGCAGTGAAGGTCCAGGGTACAACAATGAGCAGTTCTTC. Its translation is CASSEGPGYNNEQFF.

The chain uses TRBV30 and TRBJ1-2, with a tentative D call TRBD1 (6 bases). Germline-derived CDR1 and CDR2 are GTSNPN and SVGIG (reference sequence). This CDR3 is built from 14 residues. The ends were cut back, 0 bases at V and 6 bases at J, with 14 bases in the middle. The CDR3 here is CAWSVSSGANGYTF. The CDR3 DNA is TGTGCCTGGAGTGTCAGTTCAGGGGCGAATGGCTACACCTTC.

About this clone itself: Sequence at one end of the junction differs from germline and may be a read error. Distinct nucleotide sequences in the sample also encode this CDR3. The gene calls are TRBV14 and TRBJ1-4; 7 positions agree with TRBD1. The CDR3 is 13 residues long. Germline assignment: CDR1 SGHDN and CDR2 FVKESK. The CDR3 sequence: CASRSGGHEKLFF. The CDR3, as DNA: TGTGCCAGCAGGTCAGGGGGTCACGAAAAGCTGTTTTTT. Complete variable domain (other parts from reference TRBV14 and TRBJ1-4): EAGVTQFPSHSVIEKGQTVTLRCDPISGHDNLYWYRRVMGKEIKFLLHFVKESKQDESGMPNNRFLAERTGGTYSTLKVQPAELEDSGVYFCASRSGGHEKLFFGSGTQLSVL.

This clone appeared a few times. The CDR3 sequence: CASSPIQDTQETQYF. The CDR3 nucleotides are TGTGCCAGCTCACCAATCCAGGACACTCAAGAGACCCAGTACTTC. The chain links TRBV18 to TRBJ2-5, with a weak D call TRBD1 (5 bases). This CDR3 is 15 amino acids long. Germline values: CDR1 KGHSH, CDR2 LQKENI. Between the trimmed V and J ends, which lost 2 bases and 2 bases, there was a span of 12 bases.

The DNA of the CDR3 is TGCGCCAGCAGCCAAGGACAGTTCAATCAGCCCCAGCATTTT. Translated, it gives CASSQGQFNQPQHF. J is TRBJ1-5 and V is TRBV4-1; weak D call: TRBD1 (5 bases). This CDR3 is built from 14 residues. Germline V gene sequence: CDR1 MGHRA, CDR2 YSYEKL. Trimming took 1 base from V and 3 from J, leaving 7 bases between them.

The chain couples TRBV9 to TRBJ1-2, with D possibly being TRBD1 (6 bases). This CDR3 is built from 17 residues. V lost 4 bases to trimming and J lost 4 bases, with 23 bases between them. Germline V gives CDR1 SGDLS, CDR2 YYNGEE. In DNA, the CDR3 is TGTGCCAGCAGCCGTTTGCTGGGACACCTGTCGTCCTATGGCTACACCTTC. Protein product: CASSRLLGHLSSYGYTF. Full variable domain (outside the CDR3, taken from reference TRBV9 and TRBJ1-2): DSGVTQTPKHLITATGQRVTLRCSPRSGDLSVYWYQQSLDQGLQFLIQYYNGEERAKGNILERFSAQQFPDLHSELNLSSLELGDSALYFCASSRLLGHLSSYGYTFGSGTRLTVV.

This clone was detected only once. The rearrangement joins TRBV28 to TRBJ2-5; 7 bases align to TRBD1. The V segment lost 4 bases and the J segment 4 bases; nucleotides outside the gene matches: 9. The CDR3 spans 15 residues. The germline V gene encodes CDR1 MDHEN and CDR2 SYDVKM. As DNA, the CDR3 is TGTGCCAGCAGTTCACAGGGGACGCCCGGAGAGACCCAGTACTTC. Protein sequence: CASSSQGTPGETQYF.

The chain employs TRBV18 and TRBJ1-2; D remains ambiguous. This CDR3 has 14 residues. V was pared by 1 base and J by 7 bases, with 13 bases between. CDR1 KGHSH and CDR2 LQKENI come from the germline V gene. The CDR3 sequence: CASSPRPDTGGYTF. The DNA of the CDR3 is TGTGCCAGCTCACCACGTCCAGATACGGGTGGCTACACCTTC.

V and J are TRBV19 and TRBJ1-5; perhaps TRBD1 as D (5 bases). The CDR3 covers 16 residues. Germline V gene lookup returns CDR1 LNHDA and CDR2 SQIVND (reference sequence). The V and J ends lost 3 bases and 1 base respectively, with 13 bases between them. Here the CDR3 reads CASSIIGAVSNQPQHF. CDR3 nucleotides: TGTGCCAGTAGTATTATAGGGGCCGTGAGCAATCAGCCCCAGCATTTT.

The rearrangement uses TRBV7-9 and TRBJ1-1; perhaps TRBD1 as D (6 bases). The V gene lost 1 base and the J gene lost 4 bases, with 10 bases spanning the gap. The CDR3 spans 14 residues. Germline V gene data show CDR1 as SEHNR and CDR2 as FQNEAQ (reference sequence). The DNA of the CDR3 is TGTGCCAGCAGCTTAGAGGTAGGGGGCACTGAAGCTTTCTTT. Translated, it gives CASSLEVGGTEAFF. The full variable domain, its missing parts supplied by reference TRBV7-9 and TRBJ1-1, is DTGVSQNPRHKITKRGQNVTFRCDPISEHNRLYWYRQTLGQGPEFLTYFQNEAQLEKSRLLSDRFSAERPKGSFSTLEIQRTEQGDSAMYLCASSLEVGGTEAFFGQGTRLTVV.